A single sample is the source of the 21 T cell receptor beta chains below, sequenced in a study of shared clonotypes between healthy human individuals. Data came from immunoSEQ multiplex PCR; TCRdb stores just in-frame clones and leaves some out. The sample records some 2,000,000 clones, approximately 95% being singletons. CD45RO-negative CD8 cells positively selected for CCR7 made up the naive population, which excluded terminally differentiated effector memory CD45RA+ cells. Material: naive CD8+ T cells sorted from blood. The source is a young man in good health.

The genes are TRBV4-2 and TRBJ2-7; D possibly matches TRBD1 or TRBD2 (5 bases each). Trimming removed 4 bases at V and 7 bases at J, with 17 bases between. From germline, CDR1 is LGHNA and CDR2 YNFKEQ. The CDR3 totals 14 residues. CDR3 sequence reads: CASSRRWGPEEQYF. The CDR3 coding sequence is TGTGCCAGCAGCCGCCGCTGGGGACCTGAGGAGCAGTACTTC.

The rearrangement joins TRBV27 to TRBJ2-3; D might be TRBD2 (6 bases). In germline, CDR1 is MNHEY, CDR2 SMNVEV (reference sequence). V lost 5 bases, J lost 4 bases, and 19 bases lay in between. The CDR3 totals 16 residues. DNA of the CDR3: TGTGCCAGCAGTCCCATCGCGGGGCAAGGGGCAGATACGCAGTATTTT. This encodes CASSPIAGQGADTQYF.

The genes are TRBV5-1 and TRBJ1-1; possibly TRBD1 for D (5 bases). The CDR3 spans 15 residues. V gave up 4 bases and J gave up 5 bases, with 18 bases separating them. Per germline, CDR1 SGHRS and CDR2 YFSETQ. This chain's CDR3 is CASSLVGPGGTEAFF. In DNA, the CDR3 is TGCGCCAGCAGCCTTGTGGGGCCCGGGGGGACTGAAGCTTTCTTT.

DNA of the CDR3: TGTGCCAGCAGCTCGGACCTAGCGGGGGCGAACACCGGGGAGCTGTTTTTT. Translating gives CASSSDLAGANTGELFF. This chain joins TRBV5-4 and TRBJ2-2, with TRBD2 identical over 10 bases. Germline V gives CDR1 SGHNT, CDR2 YYREEE (reference sequence). The CDR3 spans 17 residues. J gave up 0 bases and V 3 bases, and 5 bases lay outside the gene matches. Together with reference TRBV5-4 and TRBJ2-2, the CDR3 gives the full variable domain: ETGVTQSPTHLIKTRGQQVTLRCSSQSGHNTVSWYQQALGQGPQFIFQYYREEENGRGNFPPRFSGLQFPNYSSELNVNALELDDSALYLCASSSDLAGANTGELFFGEGSRLTVL.

This chain links TRBV30 with TRBJ1-1; no reliable D call. V was pared by 1 base and J by 1 base, with 22 bases between. Germline CDR1 reads GTSNPN; CDR2 reads SVGIG (reference sequence). This CDR3 has 18 amino acids. CDR3 residues: CAWSDLGFREAPNTEAFF. The CDR3 DNA reads as TGTGCCTGGAGTGATCTGGGATTCCGTGAGGCCCCGAACACTGAAGCTTTCTTT.

The count of this clone is one. The chain combines TRBV7-9 with TRBJ2-2; D might be TRBD1 (6 bases). CDR3 length equals 13 residues. The V gene's germline CDR1 is SEHNR and CDR2 FQNEAQ (reference sequence). Trimming stripped 5 bases from V and 10 bases from J, with 14 bases between. CDR3 DNA sequence: TGTGCCAGCAGCGGGGACATTAAGGAGGAGCTGTTTTTT. Its protein product is CASSGDIKEELFF.

V gene TRBV27 combines with J gene TRBJ2-7; D remains unclear. The germline V gene has CDR1 MNHEY and CDR2 SMNVEV (reference sequence). This CDR3 has 13 residues. Trimming pared 5 bases from V and 1 base from J, leaving 9 bases between. The CDR3 reads CASSEDVSYEQYF. DNA for the CDR3: TGTGCCAGCAGTGAGGACGTTTCCTACGAGCAGTACTTC.

The V and J genes are TRBV4-3 and TRBJ2-1; D unclear. Germline CDR1 LGHNA, CDR2 YSLEER. Trimming pared 8 bases from V and 0 bases from J, leaving 11 bases between. The CDR3 consists of 14 residues. CDR3 nucleotide sequence: TGCGCCAGCGGGTACTGGGGCTCCTACAATGAGCAGTTCTTC. It codes for CASGYWGSYNEQFF.

This clone was detected once. The chain joins TRBV11-2 to TRBJ2-7; 8 nucleotides match TRBD2. The CDR3 extends over 15 amino acids. Trimming removed 0 bases from V and 4 bases from J; junction bases left unmatched: 5. Germline V gives CDR1 SGHAT, CDR2 FQNNGV. Here the CDR3 DNA reads TGTGCCAGCAGCTTAGAGAGCGGGAGTGGGTACGAGCAGTACTTC. This encodes CASSLESGSGYEQYF.

About this clone itself: The junction does not match germline at one end; this may be a read error. The chain carries TRBV6-6 and TRBJ1-3; D is uncertain. The CDR3 is 13 amino acids. Per the germline V gene, CDR1 is MNHNY and CDR2 is SVGAGI (reference sequence). The CDR3 DNA follows: TGTGCCAGCAATTACGCGGAAGGAAACACCATATATTTT. Its translation is CASNYAEGNTIYF.

The chain has TRBV6-5 and TRBJ1-1, with D hard to call. Germline-derived CDR1 and CDR2 are MNHEY and SVGAGI. V shed 3 bases and J shed 1 base, with 9 bases lying between them. This CDR3 region has 14 residues. The CDR3 DNA is TGTGCCAGCAGTTATCAGGACCCGAACACTGAAGCTTTCTTT. It translates to CASSYQDPNTEAFF.

The chain carries TRBV10-3 and TRBJ1-5, with 8 nucleotides matching TRBD1. The length of the CDR3 is 15 residues. The V segment lost 2 bases and the J segment 5 bases; nucleotides outside the gene matches: 5. The V gene's germline CDR1 is ENHRY and CDR2 SYGVKD. CDR3 DNA sequence: TGTGCCATCAGTGAGGAGGACAGGGTGCATCAGCCCCAGCATTTT. It translates to CAISEEDRVHQPQHF.

The chain links TRBV29-1 to TRBJ2-1; TRBD2 aligns across 12 bases. Germline loops: CDR1 SQVTM, CDR2 ANQGSEA. CDR3 length equals 15 residues. The ends lost 3 bases at V and 7 bases at J; junction bases unmatched: 7. This chain's CDR3 is CSVENGLAGKNEQFF. CDR3 in DNA: TGCAGCGTTGAGAACGGACTAGCGGGAAAGAATGAGCAGTTCTTC.

Concerning this clone: The sample contains more than one DNA sequence encoding this CDR3. This chain uses TRBV9 with TRBJ2-7, with D hard to call. This CDR3 contains 13 residues. Germline CDR1 SGDLS, CDR2 YYNGEE. The V gene lost 0 bases and the J gene lost 4 bases, with 8 bases spanning the gap. The CDR3 spells CASSVDTTYEQYF. CDR3 DNA sequence: TGTGCCAGCAGCGTAGATACAACTTACGAGCAGTACTTC.

The J gene is TRBJ2-1, the V gene TRBV5-4; 7 nucleotides align to TRBD1. The CDR3 is 16 amino acids. Trimming took 2 bases from V and 1 from J; bases not matched to a gene: 6. Germline CDR1 and CDR2: SGHNT and YYREEE (reference sequence). This chain's CDR3 is CASSFDRDRSYNEQFF. The CDR3, as DNA: TGTGCCAGCAGCTTTGACCGGGACAGATCCTACAATGAGCAGTTCTTC.

The V gene is TRBV28, the J gene TRBJ2-3; 7 bases agree with TRBD2. This CDR3 is built from 16 residues. Germline V CDR1 and CDR2: MDHEN, SYDVKM. With 5 bases clipped from V and 0 bases from J, the junction kept 8 bases outside the gene matches. In nucleotides, the CDR3 is TGTGCCAGCAGTACCACTCTAGCGGAGAGCACAGATACGCAGTATTTT. This gives the protein CASSTTLAESTDTQYF.

CDR3 region: CASSSDLGAGLGEQFF. The DNA for the CDR3 is TGTGCCAGCAGCTCAGACCTAGGTGCGGGATTGGGAGAGCAGTTCTTC. The rearrangement links TRBV7-6 to TRBJ2-1; TRBD2 might be the D (6 bases). CDR1 is SGHVS and CDR2 is FNYEAQ in the germline V gene. The CDR3 length is 16 residues. V lost 4 bases to trimming and J lost 10 bases, with 23 bases between them.

The chain has TRBV6-5 and TRBJ2-7; D is possibly TRBD2 (7 bases). The ends were cut back, 10 bases at V and 2 bases at J, with 15 bases in the middle. There are 13 residues in the CDR3. Germline loops: CDR1 MNHEY, CDR2 SVGAGI. CDR3 residues: CATGASGPYEQYF. For the CDR3, the DNA is TGTGCCACAGGGGCTAGCGGCCCCTACGAGCAGTACTTC.

Written as DNA, the CDR3 is TGTGCCAGCAGTTACGGGGCAGTTGAAGACCCCGGGGAGCTGTTTTTT. This encodes CASSYGAVEDPGELFF. The chain links TRBV6-7 to TRBJ2-2; tentative D call: TRBD1 (5 bases). TRBV6-7 is noted as an ORF with a role that remains uncertain. V lost 2 bases to trimming and J lost 6 bases, with 16 bases between them. This CDR3 region has 16 residues.

This clone appeared once. V and J are TRBV19 and TRBJ1-3; tentatively, D is TRBD1 (5 bases). The CDR3 contains 14 residues. V was trimmed by 8 bases and J by 1 base, leaving 12 bases between them. The germline gives CDR1 LNHDA, CDR2 SQIVND (reference sequence). The CDR3: CASEGEGSGNTIYF. The CDR3 nucleotides are TGTGCCAGTGAGGGTGAGGGGTCTGGAAACACCATATATTTT.

The chain couples TRBV5-1 to TRBJ2-5; a weak D match, TRBD2 (6 bases). With 0 bases removed from V and 2 bases from J, the gap between germline ends came to 14 bases. This CDR3 comprises 16 residues. CDR1 is SGHRS, CDR2 YFSETQ, per germline. CDR3 residues: CASSLVPGEGQETQYF. The CDR3 DNA sequence: TGCGCCAGCAGCTTGGTGCCGGGAGAGGGTCAAGAGACCCAGTACTTC.